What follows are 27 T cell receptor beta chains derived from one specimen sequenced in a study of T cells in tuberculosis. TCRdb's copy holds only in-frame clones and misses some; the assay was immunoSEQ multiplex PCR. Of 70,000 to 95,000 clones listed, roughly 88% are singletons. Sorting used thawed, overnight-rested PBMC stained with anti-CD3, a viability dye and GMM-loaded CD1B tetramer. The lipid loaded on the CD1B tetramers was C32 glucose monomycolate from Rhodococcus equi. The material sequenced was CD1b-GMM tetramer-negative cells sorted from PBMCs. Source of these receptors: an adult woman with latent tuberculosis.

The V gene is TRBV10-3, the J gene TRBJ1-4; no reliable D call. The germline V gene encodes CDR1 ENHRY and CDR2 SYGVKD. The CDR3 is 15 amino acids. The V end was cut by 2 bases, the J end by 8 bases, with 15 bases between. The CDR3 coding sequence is TGTGCCATCAGTGAGGCCCCCGGCCGAGGAGAAAAACTGTTTTTT. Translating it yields CAISEAPGRGEKLFF.

The CDR3 reads CASSQHGTGRISEAFF. The DNA for the CDR3 is TGCGCCAGCAGCCAACACGGGACAGGGCGTATTTCGGAAGCTTTCTTT. The chain uses TRBV4-1 and TRBJ1-1, with TRBD1 identical over 9 bases. After removal of 2 bases from V and 8 bases from J, the junction contained 12 bases not matched to a gene. The CDR3 is made up of 16 amino acids. Looked up from germline, CDR1 is MGHRA and CDR2 is YSYEKL.

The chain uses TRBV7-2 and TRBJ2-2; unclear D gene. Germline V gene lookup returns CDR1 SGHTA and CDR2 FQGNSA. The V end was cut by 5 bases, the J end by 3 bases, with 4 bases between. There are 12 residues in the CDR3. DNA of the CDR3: TGTGCCAGCAGCCCCTACACCGGGGAGCTGTTTTTT. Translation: CASSPYTGELFF. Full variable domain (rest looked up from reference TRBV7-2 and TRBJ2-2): GAGVSQSPSNKVTEKGKDVELRCDPISGHTALYWYRQSLGQGLEFLIYFQGNSAPDKSGLPSDRFSAERTGGSVSTLTIQRTQQEDSAVYLCASSPYTGELFFGEGSRLTVL.

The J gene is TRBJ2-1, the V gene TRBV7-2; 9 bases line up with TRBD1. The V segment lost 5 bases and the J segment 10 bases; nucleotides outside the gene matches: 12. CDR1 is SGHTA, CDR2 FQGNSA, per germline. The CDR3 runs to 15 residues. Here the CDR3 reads CASSPRGTGLEEQFF. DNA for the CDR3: TGTGCCAGCAGCCCCCGTGGGACAGGGTTAGAGGAGCAGTTCTTC.

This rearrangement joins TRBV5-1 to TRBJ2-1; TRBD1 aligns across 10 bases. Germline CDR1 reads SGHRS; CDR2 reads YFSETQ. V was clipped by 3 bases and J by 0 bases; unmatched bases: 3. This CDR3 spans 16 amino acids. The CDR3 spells CASSSGQGISYNEQFF. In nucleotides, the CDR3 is TGCGCCAGCAGCTCGGGACAGGGGATCTCCTACAATGAGCAGTTCTTC. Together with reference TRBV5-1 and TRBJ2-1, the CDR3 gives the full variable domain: KAGVTQTPRYLIKTRGQQVTLSCSPISGHRSVSWYQQTPGQGLQFLFEYFSETQRNKGNFPGRFSGRQFSNSRSEMNVSTLELGDSALYLCASSSGQGISYNEQFFGPGTRLTVL.

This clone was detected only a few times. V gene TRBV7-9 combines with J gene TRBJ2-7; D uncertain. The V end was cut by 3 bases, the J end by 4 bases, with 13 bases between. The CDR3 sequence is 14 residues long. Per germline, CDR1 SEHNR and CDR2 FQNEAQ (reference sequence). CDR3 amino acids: CASSLRSPLYEQYV. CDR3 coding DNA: TGTGCCAGCAGCTTGAGGTCACCACTTTACGAGCAGTACGTC.

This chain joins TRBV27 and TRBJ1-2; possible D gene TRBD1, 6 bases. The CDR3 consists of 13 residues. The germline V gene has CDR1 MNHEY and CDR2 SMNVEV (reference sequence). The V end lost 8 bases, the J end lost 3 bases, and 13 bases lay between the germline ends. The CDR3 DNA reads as TGTGCCAGCCCTCTCAGGGGCGACTATGGCTACACCTTC. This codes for CASPLRGDYGYTF.

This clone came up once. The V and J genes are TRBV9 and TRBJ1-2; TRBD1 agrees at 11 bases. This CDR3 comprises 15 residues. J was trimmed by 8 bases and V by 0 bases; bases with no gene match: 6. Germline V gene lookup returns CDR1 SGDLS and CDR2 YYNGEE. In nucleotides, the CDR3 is TGTGCCAGCAGCGTAGGGACAGGGGGCGCGCAGGGCTACACCTTC. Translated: CASSVGTGGAQGYTF.

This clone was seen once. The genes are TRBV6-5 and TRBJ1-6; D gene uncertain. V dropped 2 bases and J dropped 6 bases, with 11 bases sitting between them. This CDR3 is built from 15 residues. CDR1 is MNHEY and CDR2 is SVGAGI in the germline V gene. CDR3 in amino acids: CASSYVTGGNSPLHF. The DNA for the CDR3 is TGTGCCAGCAGTTACGTTACCGGAGGTAATTCACCCCTCCACTTT.

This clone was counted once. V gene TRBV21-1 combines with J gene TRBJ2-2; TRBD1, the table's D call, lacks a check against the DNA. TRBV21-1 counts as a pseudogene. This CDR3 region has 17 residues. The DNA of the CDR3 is TGTGCCAGCAACCAACAGGGGGGAAGGGAGAACACCGGGGAGCTGTTTTTT. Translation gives CASNQQGGRENTGELFF.

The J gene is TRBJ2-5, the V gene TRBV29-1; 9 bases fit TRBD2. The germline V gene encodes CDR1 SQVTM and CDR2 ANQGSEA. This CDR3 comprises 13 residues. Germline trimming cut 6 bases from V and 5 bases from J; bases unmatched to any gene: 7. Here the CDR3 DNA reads TGCAGCGTCTCTAGCGGGGCAGCGGAGACCCAGTACTTC. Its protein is CSVSSGAAETQYF.

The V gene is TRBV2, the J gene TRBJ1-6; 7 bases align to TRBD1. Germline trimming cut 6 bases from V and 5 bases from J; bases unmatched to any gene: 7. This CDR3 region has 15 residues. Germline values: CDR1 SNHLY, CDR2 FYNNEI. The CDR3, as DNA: TGTGCCAGCAGACGGACAGGTACCAATAATTCACCCCTCCACTTT. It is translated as CASRRTGTNNSPLHF.

As DNA, the CDR3 is TGTGCCAGCAGCCACCGACAGGGGGCCCAAGAGACCCAGTACTTC. This translates into CASSHRQGAQETQYF. The chain carries TRBV7-8 and TRBJ2-5; 10 bases agree with TRBD1. V was clipped by 5 bases and J by 1 base; unmatched bases: 4. The CDR3 has 15 residues. In germline, CDR1 is SGHVS, CDR2 FQNEAQ.

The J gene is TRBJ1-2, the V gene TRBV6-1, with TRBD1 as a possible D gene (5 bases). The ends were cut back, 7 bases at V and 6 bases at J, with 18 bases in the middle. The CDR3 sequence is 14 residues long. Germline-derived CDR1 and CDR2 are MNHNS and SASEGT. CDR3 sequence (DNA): TGTGCCAGCACCTACGGGGCGGGGACCAATGGCTACACCTTC. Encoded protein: CASTYGAGTNGYTF.

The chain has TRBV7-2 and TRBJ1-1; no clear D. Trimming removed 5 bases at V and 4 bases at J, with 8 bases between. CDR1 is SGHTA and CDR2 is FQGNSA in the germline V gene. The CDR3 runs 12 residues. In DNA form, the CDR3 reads TGTGCCAGCAGCCTCAGGTCCACTGAAGCTTTCTTT. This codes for CASSLRSTEAFF.

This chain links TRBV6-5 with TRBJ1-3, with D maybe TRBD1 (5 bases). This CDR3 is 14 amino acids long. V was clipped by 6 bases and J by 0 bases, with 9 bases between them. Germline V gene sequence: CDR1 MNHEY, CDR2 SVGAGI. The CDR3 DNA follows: TGTGCCAGCAGGACAGATTTCTCTGGAAACACCATATATTTT. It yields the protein CASRTDFSGNTIYF.

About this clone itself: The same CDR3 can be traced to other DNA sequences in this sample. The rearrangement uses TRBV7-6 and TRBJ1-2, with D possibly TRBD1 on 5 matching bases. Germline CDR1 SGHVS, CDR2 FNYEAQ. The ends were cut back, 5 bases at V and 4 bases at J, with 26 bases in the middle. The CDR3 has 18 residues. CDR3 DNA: TGTGCCAGCAGCCACTTCCTCAATCCCGGGCAGGGCATCTATGGCTACACCTTC. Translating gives CASSHFLNPGQGIYGYTF.

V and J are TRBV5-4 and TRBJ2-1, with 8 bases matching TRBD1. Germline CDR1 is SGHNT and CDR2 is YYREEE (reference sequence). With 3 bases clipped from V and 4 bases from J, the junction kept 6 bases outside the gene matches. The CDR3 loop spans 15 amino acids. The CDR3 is CASSSTGTGYNEQFF. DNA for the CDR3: TGTGCCAGCAGCTCTACCGGGACAGGATACAATGAGCAGTTCTTC.

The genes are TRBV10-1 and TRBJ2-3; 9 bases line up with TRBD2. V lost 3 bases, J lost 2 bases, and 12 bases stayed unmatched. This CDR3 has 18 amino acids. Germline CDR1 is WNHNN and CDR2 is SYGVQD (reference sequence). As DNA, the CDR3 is TGCGCCAGCAGTGATATCCGTGGCGGCGGGAGGGCCACAGATACGCAGTATTTT. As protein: CASSDIRGGGRATDTQYF.

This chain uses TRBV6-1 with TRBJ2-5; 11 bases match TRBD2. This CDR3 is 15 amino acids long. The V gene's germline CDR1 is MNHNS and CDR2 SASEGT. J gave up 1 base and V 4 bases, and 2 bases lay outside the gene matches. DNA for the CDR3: TGTGCCAGCAGTGGACTAGCGGGGAGCCAAGAGACCCAGTACTTC. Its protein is CASSGLAGSQETQYF.

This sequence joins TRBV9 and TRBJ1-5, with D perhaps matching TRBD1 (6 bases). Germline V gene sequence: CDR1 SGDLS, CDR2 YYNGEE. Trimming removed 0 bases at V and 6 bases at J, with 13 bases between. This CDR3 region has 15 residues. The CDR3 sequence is CASSVEQGVGQPQHF. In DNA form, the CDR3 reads TGTGCCAGCAGCGTAGAACAGGGTGTGGGTCAGCCCCAGCATTTT.

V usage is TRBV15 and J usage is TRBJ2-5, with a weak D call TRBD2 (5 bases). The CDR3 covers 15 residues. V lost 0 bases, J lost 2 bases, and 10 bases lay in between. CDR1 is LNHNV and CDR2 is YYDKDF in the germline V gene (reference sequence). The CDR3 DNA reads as TGTGCCACCAGCAGAGATGGACTGGCTCAAGAGACCCAGTACTTC. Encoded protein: CATSRDGLAQETQYF. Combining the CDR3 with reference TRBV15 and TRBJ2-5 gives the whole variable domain DAMVIQNPRYQVTQFGKPVTLSCSQTLNHNVMYWYQQKSSQAPKLLFHYYDKDFNNEADTPDNFQSRRPNTSFCFLDIRSPGLGDTAMYLCATSRDGLAQETQYFGPGTRLLVL.

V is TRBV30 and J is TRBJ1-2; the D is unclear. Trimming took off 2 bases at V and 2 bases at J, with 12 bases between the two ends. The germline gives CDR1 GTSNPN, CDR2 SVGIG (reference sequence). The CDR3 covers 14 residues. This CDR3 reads CAWSPGSYNYGYTF. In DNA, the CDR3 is TGTGCCTGGAGTCCTGGCAGTTACAACTATGGCTACACCTTC.

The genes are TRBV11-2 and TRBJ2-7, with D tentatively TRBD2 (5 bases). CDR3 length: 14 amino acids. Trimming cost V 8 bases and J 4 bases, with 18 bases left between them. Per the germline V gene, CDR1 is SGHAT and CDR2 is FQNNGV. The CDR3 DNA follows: TGTGCCAGCGTAGGAGGCATGAGGCTATACGAGCAGTACTTC. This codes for CASVGGMRLYEQYF. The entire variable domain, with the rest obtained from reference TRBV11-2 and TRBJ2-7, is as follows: EAGVAQSPRYKIIEKRQSVAFWCNPISGHATLYWYQQILGQGPKLLIQFQNNGVVDDSQLPKDRFSAERLKGVDSTLKIQPAKLEDSAVYLCASVGGMRLYEQYFGPGTRLTVT.

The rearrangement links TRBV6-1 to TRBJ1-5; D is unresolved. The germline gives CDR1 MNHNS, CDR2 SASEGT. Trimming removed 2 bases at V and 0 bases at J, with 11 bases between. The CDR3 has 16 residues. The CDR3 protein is CASSETVNYSNQPQHF. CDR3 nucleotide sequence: TGTGCCAGCAGTGAAACTGTAAACTATAGCAATCAGCCCCAGCATTTT.

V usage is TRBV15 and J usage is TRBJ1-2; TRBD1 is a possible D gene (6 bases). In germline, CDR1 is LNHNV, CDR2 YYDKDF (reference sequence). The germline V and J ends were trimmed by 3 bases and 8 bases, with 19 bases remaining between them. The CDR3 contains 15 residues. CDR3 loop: CATSSDLRTAGGYTF. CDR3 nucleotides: TGTGCCACCAGCAGCGATCTCAGGACAGCGGGGGGCTACACCTTC.

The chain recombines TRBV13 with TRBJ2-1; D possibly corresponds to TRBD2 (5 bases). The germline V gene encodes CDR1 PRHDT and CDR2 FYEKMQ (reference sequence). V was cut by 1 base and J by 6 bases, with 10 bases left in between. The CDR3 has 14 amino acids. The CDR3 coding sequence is TGTGCCAGCAGCTTAGAAACGGGGTTCAATGAGCAGTTCTTC. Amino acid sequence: CASSLETGFNEQFF.